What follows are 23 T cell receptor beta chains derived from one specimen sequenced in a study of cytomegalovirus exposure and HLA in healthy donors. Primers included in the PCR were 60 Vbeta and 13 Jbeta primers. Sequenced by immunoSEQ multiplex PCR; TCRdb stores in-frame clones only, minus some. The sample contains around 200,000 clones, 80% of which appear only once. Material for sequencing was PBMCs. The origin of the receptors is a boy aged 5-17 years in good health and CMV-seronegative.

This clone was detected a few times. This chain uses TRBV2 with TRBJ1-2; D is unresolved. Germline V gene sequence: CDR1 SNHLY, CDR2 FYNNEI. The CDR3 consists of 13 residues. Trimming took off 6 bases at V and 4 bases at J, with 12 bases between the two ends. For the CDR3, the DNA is TGTGCCAGCAGGGTGGTAGAAACCTATGGCTACACCTTC. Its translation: CASRVVETYGYTF.

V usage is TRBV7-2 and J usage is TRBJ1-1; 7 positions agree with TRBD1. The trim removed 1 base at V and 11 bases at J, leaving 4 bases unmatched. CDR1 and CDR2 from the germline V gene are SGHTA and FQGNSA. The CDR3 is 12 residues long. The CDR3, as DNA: TGTGCCAGCAGCTTAGGAAGGGGGCCGGCTTTCTTT. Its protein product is CASSLGRGPAFF. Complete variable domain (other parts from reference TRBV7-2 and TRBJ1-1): GAGVSQSPSNKVTEKGKDVELRCDPISGHTALYWYRQSLGQGLEFLIYFQGNSAPDKSGLPSDRFSAERTGGSVSTLTIQRTQQEDSAVYLCASSLGRGPAFFGQGTRLTVV.

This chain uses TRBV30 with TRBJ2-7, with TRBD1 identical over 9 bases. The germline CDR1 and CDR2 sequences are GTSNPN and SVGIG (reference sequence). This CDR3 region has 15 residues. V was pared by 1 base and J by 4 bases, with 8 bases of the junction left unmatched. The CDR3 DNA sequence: TGTGCCTGGAGTGGTCCCCGGACAGGGGATTACGAGCAGTACTTC. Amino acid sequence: CAWSGPRTGDYEQYF.

This CDR3 is CASSLGDRVNGYTF. Written as DNA, the CDR3 is TGTGCCAGCAGCTTGGGGGACAGGGTAAATGGCTACACCTTC. J is TRBJ1-2 and V is TRBV5-6, with TRBD1 matching 9 bases. CDR3 length: 14 amino acids. Unmatched junction bases numbered 3, after V lost 0 bases and J lost 6 bases. Germline V lookup: CDR1 SGHDT, CDR2 YYEEEE.

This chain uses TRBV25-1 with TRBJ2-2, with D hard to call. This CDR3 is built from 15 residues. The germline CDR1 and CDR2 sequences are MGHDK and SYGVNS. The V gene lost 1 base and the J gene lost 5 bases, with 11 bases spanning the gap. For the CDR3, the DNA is TGTGCCAGCAGTGAATTGAACAGAGAGACCGGGGAGCTGTTTTTT. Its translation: CASSELNRETGELFF.

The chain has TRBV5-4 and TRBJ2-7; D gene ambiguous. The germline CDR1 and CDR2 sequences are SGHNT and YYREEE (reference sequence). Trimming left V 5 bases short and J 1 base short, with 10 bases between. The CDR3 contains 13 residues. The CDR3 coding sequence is TGTGCCAGCAGACTGACCGGGTCCTACGAGCAGTACTTC. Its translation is CASRLTGSYEQYF.

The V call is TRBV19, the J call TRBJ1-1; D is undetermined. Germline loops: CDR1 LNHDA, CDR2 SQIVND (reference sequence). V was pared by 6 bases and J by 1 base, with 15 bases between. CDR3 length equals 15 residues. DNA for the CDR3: TGTGCCAGTAGCGCACCGGGAAGGGCGAACACTGAAGCTTTCTTT. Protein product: CASSAPGRANTEAFF.

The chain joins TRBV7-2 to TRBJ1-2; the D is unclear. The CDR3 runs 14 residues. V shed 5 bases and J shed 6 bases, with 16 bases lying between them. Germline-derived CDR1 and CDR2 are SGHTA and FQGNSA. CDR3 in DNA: TGTGCCAGCAGCGGAAGCTACGACTTGAATGGCTACACCTTC. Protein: CASSGSYDLNGYTF. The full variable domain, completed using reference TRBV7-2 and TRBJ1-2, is GAGVSQSPSNKVTEKGKDVELRCDPISGHTALYWYRQSLGQGLEFLIYFQGNSAPDKSGLPSDRFSAERTGGSVSTLTIQRTQQEDSAVYLCASSGSYDLNGYTFGSGTRLTVV.

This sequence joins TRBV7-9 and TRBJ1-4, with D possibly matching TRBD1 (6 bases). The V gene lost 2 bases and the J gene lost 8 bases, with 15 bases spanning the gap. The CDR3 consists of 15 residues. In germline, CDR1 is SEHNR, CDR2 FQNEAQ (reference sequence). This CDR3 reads CASSLRGGLGEKLFF. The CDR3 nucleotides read TGTGCCAGCAGCTTACGTGGGGGCTTGGGAGAAAAACTGTTTTTT.

CDR3 sequence reads: CASSLTGEVGYTF. The CDR3 DNA reads TGTGCCAGCTCACTTACAGGGGAGGTTGGCTACACCTTC. The chain recombines TRBV18 with TRBJ1-2; 7 bases fit TRBD1. After removal of 4 bases from V and 7 bases from J, the junction contained 6 bases not matched to a gene. The CDR3 runs to 13 residues. CDR1 and CDR2 (germline): KGHSH, LQKENI.

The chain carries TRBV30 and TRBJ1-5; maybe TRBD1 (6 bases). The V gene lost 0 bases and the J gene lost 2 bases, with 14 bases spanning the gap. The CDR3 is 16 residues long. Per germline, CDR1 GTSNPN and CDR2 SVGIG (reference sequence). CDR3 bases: TGTGCCTGGAGTGTTGGTTGGTCAGGGGGCAATCAGCCCCAGCATTTT. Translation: CAWSVGWSGGNQPQHF.

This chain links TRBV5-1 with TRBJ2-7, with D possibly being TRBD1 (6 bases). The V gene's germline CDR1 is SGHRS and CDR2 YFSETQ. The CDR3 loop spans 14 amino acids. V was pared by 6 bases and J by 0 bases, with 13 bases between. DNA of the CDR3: TGCGCCAGCAACCGGGACACCTCCTCCTACGAGCAGTACTTC. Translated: CASNRDTSSYEQYF.

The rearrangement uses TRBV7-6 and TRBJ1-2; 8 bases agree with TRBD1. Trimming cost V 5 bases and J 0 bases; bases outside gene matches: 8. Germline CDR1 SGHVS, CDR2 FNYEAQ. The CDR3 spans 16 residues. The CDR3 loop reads CASSGDRSRANYGYTF. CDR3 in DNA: TGTGCCAGCAGCGGGGACAGGTCAAGAGCTAACTATGGCTACACCTTC.

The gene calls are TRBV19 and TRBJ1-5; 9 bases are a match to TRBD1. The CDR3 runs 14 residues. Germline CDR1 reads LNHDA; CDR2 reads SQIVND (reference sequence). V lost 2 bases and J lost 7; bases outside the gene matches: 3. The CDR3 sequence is CASSITGGAQPQHF. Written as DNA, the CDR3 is TGTGCCAGTAGTATAACAGGGGGCGCCCAGCCCCAGCATTTT.

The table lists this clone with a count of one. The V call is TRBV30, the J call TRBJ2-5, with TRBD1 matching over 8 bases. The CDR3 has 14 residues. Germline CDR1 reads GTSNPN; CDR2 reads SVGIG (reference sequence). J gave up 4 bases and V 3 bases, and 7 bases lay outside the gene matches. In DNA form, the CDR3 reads TGTGCCTGGAGGGGCACAGGGGGTCGAGAGACCCAGTACTTC. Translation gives CAWRGTGGRETQYF.

CDR3: CASRGEGRQPGNIQYF. The CDR3 nucleotides read TGTGCCAGCAGGGGGGAGGGCCGGCAGCCCGGGAACATTCAGTACTTC. The rearrangement links TRBV25-1 to TRBJ2-4; 7 bases align to TRBD2. CDR1 MGHDK and CDR2 SYGVNS come from the germline V gene. The length of the CDR3 is 16 residues. The ends lost 6 bases at V and 7 bases at J; junction bases unmatched: 15.

CDR3 in amino acids: CASSPSGLFPDTQYF. In nucleotides, the CDR3 is TGTGCCAGCTCACCTAGCGGGCTATTCCCGGATACGCAGTATTTT. V gene TRBV18 combines with J gene TRBJ2-3; the match to TRBD2 covers 7 bases. Germline V gives CDR1 KGHSH, CDR2 LQKENI. The CDR3 sequence is 15 residues long. Unmatched junction bases numbered 9, after V lost 3 bases and J lost 6 bases.

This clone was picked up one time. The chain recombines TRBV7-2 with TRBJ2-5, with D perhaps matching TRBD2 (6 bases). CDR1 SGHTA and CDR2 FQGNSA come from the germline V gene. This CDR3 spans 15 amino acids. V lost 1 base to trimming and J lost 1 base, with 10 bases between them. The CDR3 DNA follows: TGTGCCAGCAGCTTAGGGGGACTCATCCAAGAGACCCAGTACTTC. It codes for CASSLGGLIQETQYF.

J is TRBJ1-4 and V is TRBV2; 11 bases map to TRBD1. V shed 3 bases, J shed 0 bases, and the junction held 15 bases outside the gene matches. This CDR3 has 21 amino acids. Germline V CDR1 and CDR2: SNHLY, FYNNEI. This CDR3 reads CASSDVGQGALPYATNEKLFF. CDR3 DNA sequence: TGTGCCAGCAGTGACGTAGGACAGGGGGCACTCCCTTATGCAACTAATGAAAAACTGTTTTTT.

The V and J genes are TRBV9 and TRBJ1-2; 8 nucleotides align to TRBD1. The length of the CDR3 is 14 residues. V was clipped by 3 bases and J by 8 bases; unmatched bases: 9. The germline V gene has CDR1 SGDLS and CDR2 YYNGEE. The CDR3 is CASSEGGQAEGYTF. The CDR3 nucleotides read TGTGCCAGCAGCGAGGGGGGACAGGCGGAAGGCTACACCTTC.

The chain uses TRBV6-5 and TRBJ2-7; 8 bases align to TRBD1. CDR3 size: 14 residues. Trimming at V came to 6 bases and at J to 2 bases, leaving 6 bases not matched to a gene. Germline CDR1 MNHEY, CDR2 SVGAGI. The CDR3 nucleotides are TGTGCCAGCAGGCAGGACAGGGAGGCCTACGAGCAGTACTTC. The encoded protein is CASRQDREAYEQYF.

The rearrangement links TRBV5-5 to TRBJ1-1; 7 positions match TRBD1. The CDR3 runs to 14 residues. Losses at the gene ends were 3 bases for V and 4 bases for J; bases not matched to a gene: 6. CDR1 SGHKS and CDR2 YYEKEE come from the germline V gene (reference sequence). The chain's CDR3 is CASSSWRGLTEAFF. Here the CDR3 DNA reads TGTGCCAGCAGCTCTTGGAGGGGGCTCACTGAAGCTTTCTTT.

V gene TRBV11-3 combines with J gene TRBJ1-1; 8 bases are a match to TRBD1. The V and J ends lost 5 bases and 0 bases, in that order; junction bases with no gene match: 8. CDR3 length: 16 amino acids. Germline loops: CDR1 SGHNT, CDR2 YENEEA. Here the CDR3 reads CASSPDRGALNTEAFF. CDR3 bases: TGTGCCAGCAGCCCAGACAGGGGAGCTTTGAACACTGAAGCTTTCTTT. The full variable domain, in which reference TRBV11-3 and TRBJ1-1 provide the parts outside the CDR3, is EAGVVQSPRYKIIEKKQPVAFWCNPISGHNTLYWYLQNLGQGPELLIRYENEEAVDDSQLPKDRFSAERLKGVDSTLKIQPAELGDSAVYLCASSPDRGALNTEAFFGQGTRLTVV.